A single count supports the clone carrying this T cell receptor (beta chain). Its antigen is not known. Germline V CDR1 and CDR2: LNHNV, YYDKDF (reference sequence). The germline V and J ends were trimmed by 3 bases and 1 base, with 13 bases remaining between them. The CDR3 is 15 residues long. This record belongs to a study of radiotherapy plus CTLA-4 blockade in lung cancer. At the level of the study: Objective responses arose in over 15% of patients, and roughly 31% experienced disease control.

Focal radiation with ipilimumab CTLA-4 blockade was given to patients with chemo-refractory metastatic non-small-cell lung cancer. Findings and limits, study-wide: Some TCR clones had been derived from tumors. These clones expanded in peripheral blood after radiotherapy plus ipilimumab.

Method: immunoSEQ multiplex PCR; TCRdb's copy keeps in-frame clones and lacks some. The table shows more than 90,000 clones, with approximately 86% occurring only once. The source of this sequence is a human donor with non-small cell lung cancer that progressed on radiotherapy plus ipilimumab. The V and J genes are TRBV15 and TRBJ2-7, with no clear D. The material was peripheral blood, obtained from a patient treated with radiotherapy plus ipilimumab. The CDR3 reads CATSRPSEVSYEQYF. The CDR3 DNA sequence: TGTGCCACCAGCAGGCCTAGTGAGGTGTCCTACGAGCAGTACTTC.